The sequence of this TCR beta chain was determined in a study of shared clonotypes between healthy human individuals. CDR1 and CDR2 from the germline V gene are SGHKS and YYEKEE (reference sequence). The CDR3 length is 14 residues. With 5 bases clipped from V and 0 bases from J, the junction kept 4 bases outside the gene matches. This clone came up a few times. Its antigen is as yet unknown. Study results and limitations: Blood was the sole source, and tissue repertoires probably differ. Across a few donors, naive CD4 shared 5% to 6.5%, naive CD8 more than 3%, memory CD4 roughly 2.4%, memory CD8 approximately 0.4%.

Here immunoSEQ multiplex PCR was the method, and the copy in TCRdb shows in-frame clones only, minus some. The sample records roughly 2.2 million clones, over 85% being singletons. The sample was naive CD4+ T cells from PBMCs. Subset in this sample: CD45RA+ positively selected. The chain combines TRBV5-5 with TRBJ1-1, with 7 bases lining up with TRBD1. This clonotype was obtained from a man aged 18 to 29 in good health. Some clones in this sample may be carry-over from other donors' samples. The chain's CDR3 is CASSTGTVNTEAFF. In DNA, the CDR3 is TGTGCCAGCAGTACCGGGACAGTGAACACTGAAGCTTTCTTT.